This is a list of T cell receptor beta chains from one sample in a study of shared clonotypes between healthy human individuals. Generated by immunoSEQ multiplex PCR, the TCRdb table keeps only in-frame clones and is missing some. The table lists 1 million to 1.3 million clones, approximately 80% of them singletons. The sequenced sample was memory CD4+ T cells from PBMCs. Receptors were obtained from a man aged 18 to 29 in good health. Some clones in this sample may be carry-over from other donors' samples. Each CDR3 is given with its conserved first and last residue. A D gene is named only where the DNA matches it firmly. Clone size is not always given. Where it is, it says once, few, many or a class for expanded clones.

D gene: TRBD2; CDR3 length: 15; clone size: once; V gene: TRBV10-3; J gene: TRBJ2-3; CDR3 protein: CAISDASGSTDTQYF; CDR3 DNA: TGTGCCATCAGTGATGCTAGCGGGAGCACAGATACGCAGTATTTT
D gene: .; CDR3 length: 13; clone size: .; V gene: TRBV29-1; J gene: TRBJ2-7; CDR3 protein: CSVGSPDGYEQYF; CDR3 DNA: TGCAGCGTTGGAAGCCCCGATGGGTACGAGCAGTACTTC
D gene: .; CDR3 length: 11; clone size: .; V gene: TRBV20-1; J gene: TRBJ1-2; CDR3 protein: CIPRGAYSYTF; CDR3 DNA: TGCATTCCCCGGGGAGCTTATAGCTACACCTTC
D gene: .; CDR3 length: 15; clone size: once; V gene: TRBV28; J gene: TRBJ2-4; CDR3 protein: CASSANRLAKNIQYF; CDR3 DNA: TGTGCCAGCAGCGCTAACAGGTTAGCCAAAAACATTCAGTACTTC
D gene: TRBD2; CDR3 length: 15; clone size: .; V gene: TRBV2; J gene: TRBJ2-1; CDR3 protein: CASSSTSGRAGEQFF; CDR3 DNA: TGTGCCAGCAGTTCGACTAGCGGGAGGGCCGGTGAGCAGTTCTTC
D gene: .; CDR3 length: 16; clone size: .; V gene: TRBV27; J gene: TRBJ2-3; CDR3 protein: CASSLFWREGTDTQYF; CDR3 DNA: TGTGCCAGCAGTTTATTTTGGAGGGAGGGCACAGATACGCAGTATTTT
D gene: .; CDR3 length: 15; clone size: once; V gene: TRBV29-1; J gene: TRBJ1-4; CDR3 protein: CSVVGQGTTNEKLFF; CDR3 DNA: TGCAGCGTTGTTGGGCAGGGGACTACTAATGAAAAACTGTTTTTT
D gene: .; CDR3 length: 13; clone size: .; V gene: TRBV29-1; J gene: TRBJ2-2; CDR3 protein: CSVWRPVPGELFF; CDR3 DNA: TGCAGCGTCTGGAGACCTGTCCCCGGGGAGCTGTTTTTT
D gene: TRBD1; CDR3 length: 17; clone size: .; V gene: TRBV2; J gene: TRBJ2-7; CDR3 protein: CASRQGGSDLYSYEQYF; CDR3 DNA: TGTGCCAGCAGGCAAGGGGGCAGCGATCTTTATTCCTACGAGCAGTACTTC
D gene: TRBD2; CDR3 length: 18; clone size: .; V gene: TRBV4-3; J gene: TRBJ2-2; CDR3 protein: CASSQEITSGRGSGELFF; CDR3 DNA: TGCGCCAGCAGCCAAGAAATAACTAGCGGGAGGGGGTCGGGGGAGCTGTTTTTT
D gene: .; CDR3 length: 13; clone size: .; V gene: TRBV11-3; J gene: TRBJ2-3; CDR3 protein: CASSLEEPDTQYF; CDR3 DNA: TGTGCCAGCAGCTTAGAGGAACCAGATACGCAGTATTTT
D gene: TRBD1; CDR3 length: 14; clone size: .; V gene: TRBV4-2; J gene: TRBJ2-5; CDR3 protein: CASSRGQGKETQYF; CDR3 DNA: TGTGCCAGCAGCCGGGGACAGGGCAAAGAGACCCAGTACTTC
D gene: TRBD1; CDR3 length: 15; clone size: .; V gene: TRBV7-2; J gene: TRBJ2-5; CDR3 protein: CASSPDRAEWETQYF; CDR3 DNA: TGTGCCAGCAGCCCGGACAGGGCGGAGTGGGAGACCCAGTACTTC
D gene: TRBD2; CDR3 length: 14; clone size: .; V gene: TRBV2; J gene: TRBJ2-7; CDR3 protein: CARGGTSGTYEQYF; CDR3 DNA: TGTGCCAGAGGAGGGACTAGCGGTACCTACGAGCAGTACTTC
D gene: .; CDR3 length: 14; clone size: .; V gene: TRBV28; J gene: TRBJ1-5; CDR3 protein: CASSRGRINQPQHF; CDR3 DNA: TGTGCCAGCAGTAGGGGACGAATCAATCAGCCCCAGCATTTT
D gene: .; CDR3 length: 17; clone size: .; V gene: TRBV7-9; J gene: TRBJ1-3; CDR3 protein: CASSLPSGNVNGNTIYF; CDR3 DNA: TGTGCCAGCAGCTTACCCTCGGGCAACGTAAATGGAAACACCATATATTTT
D gene: TRBD2; CDR3 length: 14; clone size: .; V gene: TRBV9; J gene: TRBJ2-7; CDR3 protein: CASSSGTLGGEQYF; CDR3 DNA: TGTGCCAGCAGCAGCGGGACTCTGGGGGGCGAGCAGTACTTC
D gene: .; CDR3 length: 13; clone size: .; V gene: TRBV10-3; J gene: TRBJ1-1; CDR3 protein: CATRGPRDTEAFF; CDR3 DNA: TGTGCCACACGGGGCCCTAGGGACACTGAAGCTTTCTTT
D gene: TRBD2; CDR3 length: 13; clone size: .; V gene: TRBV6-1; J gene: TRBJ2-7; CDR3 protein: CASGSSGAYEQYF; CDR3 DNA: TGTGCCAGCGGCTCTAGCGGTGCCTACGAGCAGTACTTC
D gene: .; CDR3 length: 14; clone size: .; V gene: TRBV7-2; J gene: TRBJ2-2; CDR3 protein: CATKVGANTGELFF; CDR3 DNA: TGTGCCACCAAGGTGGGGGCAAACACCGGGGAGCTGTTTTTT
D gene: TRBD1; CDR3 length: 14; clone size: few; V gene: TRBV2; J gene: TRBJ1-6; CDR3 protein: CASSGTGGDSPLHF; CDR3 DNA: TGTGCCAGCAGTGGGACAGGGGGGGATTCACCCCTCCACTTT
D gene: TRBD2; CDR3 length: 15; clone size: .; V gene: TRBV7-2; J gene: TRBJ2-1; CDR3 protein: CASSAQASGSPLEFF; CDR3 DNA: TGTGCCAGCTCAGCTCAGGCTAGCGGGAGTCCATTGGAGTTCTTC
D gene: TRBD2; CDR3 length: 17; clone size: once; V gene: TRBV5-6; J gene: TRBJ2-2; CDR3 protein: CASSFGLAGGSTGELFF; CDR3 DNA: TGTGCCAGCAGCTTTGGTCTAGCGGGAGGGAGCACCGGGGAGCTGTTTTTT
D gene: .; CDR3 length: 13; clone size: .; V gene: TRBV9; J gene: TRBJ2-3; CDR3 protein: CASSPRPRDTQYF; CDR3 DNA: TGTGCCAGCAGCCCCCGCCCTCGGGATACGCAGTATTTT
D gene: .; CDR3 length: 17; clone size: many; V gene: TRBV4-1; J gene: TRBJ2-1; CDR3 protein: CASSQVDMGWTYNEQFF; CDR3 DNA: TGCGCCAGCAGCCAAGTCGACATGGGCTGGACCTACAATGAGCAGTTCTTC
D gene: .; CDR3 length: 14; clone size: once; V gene: TRBV28; J gene: TRBJ1-4; CDR3 protein: CASSLTGFKEKLFF; CDR3 DNA: TGTGCCAGCAGTTTAACGGGGTTTAAAGAAAAACTGTTTTTT
D gene: .; CDR3 length: 13; clone size: .; V gene: TRBV7-2; J gene: TRBJ1-5; CDR3 protein: CASSSHNVLAQHF; CDR3 DNA: TGTGCCAGCAGCTCCCATAACGTCTTGGCCCAGCATTTT
D gene: .; CDR3 length: 13; clone size: few; V gene: TRBV15; J gene: TRBJ2-1; CDR3 protein: CATSRVPYNEQFF; CDR3 DNA: TGTGCCACCAGCAGAGTACCATACAATGAGCAGTTCTTC
D gene: .; CDR3 length: 12; clone size: .; V gene: TRBV2; J gene: TRBJ2-6; CDR3 protein: CASSFRANVLTF; CDR3 DNA: TGTGCCAGCAGTTTTAGAGCCAACGTCCTGACTTTC
D gene: .; CDR3 length: 12; clone size: .; V gene: TRBV4-1; J gene: TRBJ2-5; CDR3 protein: CASSQDGGTQYF; CDR3 DNA: TGCGCCAGCAGCCAAGATGGGGGGACCCAGTACTTC
D gene: .; CDR3 length: 16; clone size: .; V gene: TRBV11-2; J gene: TRBJ1-1; CDR3 protein: CASSLTKGRGDTEAFF; CDR3 DNA: TGTGCCAGCAGCTTAACAAAGGGGCGCGGAGACACTGAAGCTTTCTTT
D gene: .; CDR3 length: 13; clone size: .; V gene: TRBV28; J gene: TRBJ1-3; CDR3 protein: CASSLISGNTIYF; CDR3 DNA: TGTGCCAGCAGTTTAATATCTGGAAACACCATATATTTT
D gene: .; CDR3 length: 15; clone size: .; V gene: TRBV2; J gene: TRBJ2-1; CDR3 protein: CASSERNPSYNEQFF; CDR3 DNA: TGTGCCAGCAGTGAAAGGAATCCATCCTACAATGAGCAGTTCTTC